This TCR beta chain originates from a study of blood T cell repertoires in COVID-19. In the study overall: Sites in the United States, Italy and Spain provided acute and convalescent COVID-19 samples. From T cells, B-cell-depleted T cells, or PBMCs came the material, which was cDNA or gDNA.

Followed longitudinally, the Seattle patients had been enrolled during active infection. The protocol was immunoSEQ multiplex PCR, while the TCRdb copy is restricted to in-frame clones and leaves out a portion. This sample carries 440,000 or so clones, around 91% of them seen once, and the ten largest clones take about 1.4%. Germline CDR1 is SGDLS and CDR2 is YYNGEE. This CDR3 region has 16 residues. Trimming took off 4 bases at V and 2 bases at J, with 17 bases between the two ends. The source material was peripheral blood. This sequence originates from a middle-aged woman with COVID-19, enrolled during active disease. The V and J genes are TRBV9 and TRBJ2-3, with a weak D call TRBD1 (5 bases). The CDR3 DNA follows: TGTGCCAGCAGCCCCAAACAGGTCTCCTACACAGATACGCAGTATTTT. It translates to CASSPKQVSYTDTQYF.